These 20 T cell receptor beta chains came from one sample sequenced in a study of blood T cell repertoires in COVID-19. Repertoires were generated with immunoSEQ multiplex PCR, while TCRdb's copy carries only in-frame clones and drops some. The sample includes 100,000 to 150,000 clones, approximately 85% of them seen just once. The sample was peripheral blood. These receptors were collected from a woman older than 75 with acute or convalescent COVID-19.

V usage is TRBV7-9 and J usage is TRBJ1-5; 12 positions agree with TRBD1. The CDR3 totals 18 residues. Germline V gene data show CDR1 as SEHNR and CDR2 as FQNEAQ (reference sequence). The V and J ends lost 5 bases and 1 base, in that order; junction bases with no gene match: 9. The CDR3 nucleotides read TGTGCCAGCAGCCCGGGACAGGGGGCATCGAGGAGCAATCAGCCCCAGCATTTT. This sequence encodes CASSPGQGASRSNQPQHF.

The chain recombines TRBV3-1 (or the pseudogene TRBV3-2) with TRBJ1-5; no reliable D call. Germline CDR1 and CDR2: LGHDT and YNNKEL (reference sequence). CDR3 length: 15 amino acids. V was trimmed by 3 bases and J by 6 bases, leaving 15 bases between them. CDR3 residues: CASSHHGSPGQPQHF. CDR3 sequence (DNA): TGTGCCAGCAGCCACCACGGATCGCCGGGTCAGCCCCAGCATTTT.

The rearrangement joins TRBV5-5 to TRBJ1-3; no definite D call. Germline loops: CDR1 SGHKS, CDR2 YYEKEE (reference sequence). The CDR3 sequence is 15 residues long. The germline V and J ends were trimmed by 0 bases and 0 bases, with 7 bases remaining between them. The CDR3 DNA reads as TGTGCCAGCAGCTTGGACCGGGGCTCTGGAAACACCATATATTTT. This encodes CASSLDRGSGNTIYF.

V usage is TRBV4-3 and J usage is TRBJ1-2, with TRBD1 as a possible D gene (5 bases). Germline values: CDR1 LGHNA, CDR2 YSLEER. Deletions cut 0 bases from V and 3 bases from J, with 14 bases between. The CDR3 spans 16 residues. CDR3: CASSQDLTGVYYGYTF. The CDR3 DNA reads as TGCGCCAGCAGCCAAGATTTAACGGGGGTTTACTATGGCTACACCTTC.

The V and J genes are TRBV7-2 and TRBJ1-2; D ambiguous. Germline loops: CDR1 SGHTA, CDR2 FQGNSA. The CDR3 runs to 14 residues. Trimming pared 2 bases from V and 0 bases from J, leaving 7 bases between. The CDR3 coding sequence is TGTGCCAGCAGCTTATACCAGGCTAACTATGGCTACACCTTC. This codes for CASSLYQANYGYTF. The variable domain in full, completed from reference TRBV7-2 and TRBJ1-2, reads GAGVSQSPSNKVTEKGKDVELRCDPISGHTALYWYRQSLGQGLEFLIYFQGNSAPDKSGLPSDRFSAERTGGSVSTLTIQRTQQEDSAVYLCASSLYQANYGYTFGSGTRLTVV.

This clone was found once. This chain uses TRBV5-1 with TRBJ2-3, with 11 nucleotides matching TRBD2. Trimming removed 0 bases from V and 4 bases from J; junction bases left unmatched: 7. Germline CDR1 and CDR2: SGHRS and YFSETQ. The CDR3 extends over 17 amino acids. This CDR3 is CASSLDPLAGGSDTQYF. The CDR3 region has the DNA TGCGCCAGCAGCTTGGACCCGCTAGCGGGGGGTTCAGATACGCAGTATTTT.

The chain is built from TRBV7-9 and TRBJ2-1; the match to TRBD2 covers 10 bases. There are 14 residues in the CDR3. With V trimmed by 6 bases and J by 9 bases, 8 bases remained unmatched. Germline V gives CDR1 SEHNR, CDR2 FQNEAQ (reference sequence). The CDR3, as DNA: TGTGCCAGCAGGGGGGGACTAGCGATTATTGAGCAGTTCTTC. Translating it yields CASRGGLAIIEQFF.

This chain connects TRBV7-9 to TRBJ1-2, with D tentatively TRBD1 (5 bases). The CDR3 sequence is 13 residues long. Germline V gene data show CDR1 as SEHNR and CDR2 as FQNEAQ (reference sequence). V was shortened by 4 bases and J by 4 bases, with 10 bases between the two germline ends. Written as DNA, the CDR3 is TGTGCCAGCAGCTCCACTGGGGCCTATGGCTACACCTTC. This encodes CASSSTGAYGYTF.

CDR3 amino acids: CASSPPGLAADTQYF. The CDR3 bases are TGTGCCAGCTCACCTCCGGGACTAGCAGCAGATACGCAGTATTTT. The V call is TRBV18, the J call TRBJ2-3; TRBD2 matches 9 bases. J lost 4 bases, V lost 3 bases, and 5 bases had no gene match. The CDR3 loop spans 15 amino acids. In germline, CDR1 is KGHSH, CDR2 LQKENI.

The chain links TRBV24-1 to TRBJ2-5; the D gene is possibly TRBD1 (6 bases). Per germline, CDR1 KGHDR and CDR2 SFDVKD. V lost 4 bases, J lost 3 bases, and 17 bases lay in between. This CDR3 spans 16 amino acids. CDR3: CATSESGQKHKETQYF. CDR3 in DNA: TGTGCCACCAGTGAGTCCGGACAGAAACATAAAGAGACCCAGTACTTC.

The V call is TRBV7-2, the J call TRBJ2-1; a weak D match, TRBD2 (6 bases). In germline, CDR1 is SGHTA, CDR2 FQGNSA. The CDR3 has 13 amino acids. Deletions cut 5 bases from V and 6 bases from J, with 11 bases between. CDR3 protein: CASSLLGSNEQFF. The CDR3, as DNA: TGTGCCAGCAGCCTCCTCGGGAGCAATGAGCAGTTCTTC.

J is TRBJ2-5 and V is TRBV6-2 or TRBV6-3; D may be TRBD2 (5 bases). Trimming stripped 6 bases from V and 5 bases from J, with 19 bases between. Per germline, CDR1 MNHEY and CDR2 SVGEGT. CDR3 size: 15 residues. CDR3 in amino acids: CASSRGLGEGETQYF. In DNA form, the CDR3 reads TGTGCCAGCAGCCGCGGACTTGGGGAAGGGGAGACCCAGTACTTC.

CDR3 sequence: CASSLGNRETQYF. CDR3 bases: TGTGCCAGCAGCTTGGGTAACAGAGAGACCCAGTACTTC. The chain uses TRBV7-3 and TRBJ2-5; the D is unclear. CDR3 size: 13 residues. V was pared by 3 bases and J by 4 bases, with 9 bases between. CDR1 SGHTA and CDR2 FQGTGA come from the germline V gene.

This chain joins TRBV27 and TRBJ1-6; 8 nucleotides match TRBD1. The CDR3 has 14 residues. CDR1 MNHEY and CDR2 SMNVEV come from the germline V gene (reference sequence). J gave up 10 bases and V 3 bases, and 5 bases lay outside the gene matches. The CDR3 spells CASSLQGARSPLHF. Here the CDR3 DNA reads TGTGCCAGCAGTTTGCAGGGGGCGCGGTCACCCCTCCACTTT.

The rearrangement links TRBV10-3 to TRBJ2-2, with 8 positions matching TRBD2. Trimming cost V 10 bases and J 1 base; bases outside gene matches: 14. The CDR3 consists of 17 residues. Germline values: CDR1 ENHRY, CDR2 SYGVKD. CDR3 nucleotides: TGTGCCACCGGGACTAGAAGGTCGGGTGAGAACACCGGGGAGCTGTTTTTT. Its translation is CATGTRRSGENTGELFF.

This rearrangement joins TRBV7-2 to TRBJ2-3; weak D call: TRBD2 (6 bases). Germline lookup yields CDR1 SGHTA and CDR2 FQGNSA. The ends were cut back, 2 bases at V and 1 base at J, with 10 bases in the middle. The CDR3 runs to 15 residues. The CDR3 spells CASSLKSGRTDTQYF. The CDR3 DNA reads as TGTGCCAGCAGCTTAAAAAGCGGGCGCACAGATACGCAGTATTTT.

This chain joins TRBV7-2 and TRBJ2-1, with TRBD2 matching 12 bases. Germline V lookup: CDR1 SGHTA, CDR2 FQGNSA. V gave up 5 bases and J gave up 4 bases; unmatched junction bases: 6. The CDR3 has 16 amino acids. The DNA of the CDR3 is TGTGCCAGCAGCCCGAGACTAGCGGGGGCGTACAATGAGCAGTTCTTC. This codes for CASSPRLAGAYNEQFF.

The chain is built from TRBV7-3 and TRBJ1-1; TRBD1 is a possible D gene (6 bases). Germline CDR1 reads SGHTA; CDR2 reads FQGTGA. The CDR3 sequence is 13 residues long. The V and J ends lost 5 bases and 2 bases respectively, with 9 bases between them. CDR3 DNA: TGTGCCAGCAGCCGGGACACCAACACTGAAGCTTTCTTT. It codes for CASSRDTNTEAFF.

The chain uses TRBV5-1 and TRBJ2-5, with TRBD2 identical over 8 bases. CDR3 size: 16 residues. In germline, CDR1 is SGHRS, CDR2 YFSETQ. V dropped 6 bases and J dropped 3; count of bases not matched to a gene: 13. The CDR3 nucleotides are TGCGCCAGCACCCGGGGCGGAGCGGGGGTAGAAGAGACCCAGTACTTC. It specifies CASTRGGAGVEETQYF.

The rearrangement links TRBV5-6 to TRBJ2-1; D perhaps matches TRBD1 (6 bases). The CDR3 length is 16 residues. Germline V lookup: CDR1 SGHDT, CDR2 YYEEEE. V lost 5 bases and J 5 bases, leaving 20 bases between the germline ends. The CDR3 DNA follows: TGTGCCAGCAGTACTGCACTGTTGGGGGCAGACAATGAGCAGTTCTTC. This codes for CASSTALLGADNEQFF.